The 9 T cell receptor beta chains below were found in one sample sequenced in a study of blood T cell repertoires in COVID-19. Produced via immunoSEQ multiplex PCR; TCRdb's table is partial and in-frame only. The sample includes under 350,000 clones, around 86% of them seen just once. The source material was PBMCs or T cells enriched from blood (not recorded which). The receptors come from a woman aged 18 to 35 who had recovered from COVID-19.

The rearrangement uses TRBV19 and TRBJ2-7; 12 positions match TRBD1. Germline CDR1 is LNHDA and CDR2 is SQIVND (reference sequence). The CDR3 runs to 14 residues. The J segment lost 6 bases and the V segment lost 4 bases, leaving 4 bases of the junction unmatched. CDR3: CASSKGQGAREQYF. DNA for the CDR3: TGTGCCAGTAGTAAGGGACAGGGGGCTCGCGAGCAGTACTTC.

A remark on this clone: The same CDR3 also results from other DNA sequences found in this sample. The chain links TRBV30 to TRBJ2-1; 9 nucleotides match TRBD1. V shed 2 bases, J shed 7 bases, and the junction held 6 bases outside the gene matches. This CDR3 contains 14 residues. CDR1 and CDR2 (germline): GTSNPN, SVGIG (reference sequence). CDR3 coding DNA: TGTGCCTGGAGTACAGGGGGCGGTTTGAATGAGCAGTTCTTC. Protein: CAWSTGGGLNEQFF.

A few counts support this clone. The CDR3 DNA is TGCGCCAGCAGTGAGGACAGGGGGTACGAGCAGTACTTC. As protein: CASSEDRGYEQYF. The chain uses TRBV10-1 and TRBJ2-7; 9 positions agree with TRBD1. The CDR3 length is 13 residues. The germline gives CDR1 WNHNN, CDR2 SYGVQD (reference sequence). J lost 4 bases, V lost 2 bases, and 0 bases had no gene match.

In nucleotides, the CDR3 is TGTGCCAGCAGCAAAGCACCCCGGCCCGGGACTCCTGCGTACTATGGCTACACCTTC. Translated, it gives CASSKAPRPGTPAYYGYTF. This chain uses TRBV21-1 with TRBJ1-2. TRBV21-1 represents a pseudogene. The CDR3 has 19 amino acids.

This clone came up once. The gene calls are TRBV29-1 and TRBJ1-1, with a tentative D call TRBD1 (6 bases). The ends were cut back, 7 bases at V and 3 bases at J, with 18 bases in the middle. Germline V gene lookup returns CDR1 SQVTM and CDR2 ANQGSEA. The CDR3 contains 14 residues. CDR3 in DNA: TGCAGCGCGACCAGGGGCGGCTGGTACACTGAAGCTTTCTTT. Its protein product is CSATRGGWYTEAFF.

In its sample, this clone was seen once. The J gene is TRBJ2-7, the V gene TRBV7-8; 11 nucleotides agree with TRBD1. V was clipped by 0 bases and J by 0 bases; unmatched bases: 7. This CDR3 spans 18 amino acids. Germline V gene data show CDR1 as SGHVS and CDR2 as FQNEAQ. The CDR3 spells CASSLAWTGGPNSYEQYF. The CDR3 nucleotides read TGTGCCAGCAGCTTAGCTTGGACAGGGGGCCCCAACTCCTACGAGCAGTACTTC.

This clone occurred a few times. The chain recombines TRBV2 with TRBJ1-5; the D gene is possibly TRBD1 (5 bases). The V and J ends lost 4 bases and 7 bases respectively, with 14 bases between them. The CDR3 contains 14 residues. The germline V gene has CDR1 SNHLY and CDR2 FYNNEI. The CDR3 coding sequence is TGTGCCAGCAGTGGCCAGGGCGGGAGACAGCCCCAGCATTTT. This encodes CASSGQGGRQPQHF. Full variable domain (outside the CDR3, taken from reference TRBV2 and TRBJ1-5): EPEVTQTPSHQVTQMGQEVILRCVPISNHLYFYWYRQILGQKVEFLVSFYNNEISEKSEIFDDQFSVERPDGSNFTLKIRSTKLEDSAMYFCASSGQGGRQPQHFGDGTRLSIL.

This clone was counted a single time. The rearrangement uses TRBV18 and TRBJ1-1; 7 bases align to TRBD1. CDR1 is KGHSH and CDR2 is LQKENI in the germline V gene. The CDR3 is 14 amino acids. The V and J ends lost 6 bases and 1 base, in that order; junction bases with no gene match: 5. CDR3 sequence: CASSRTGGNTEAFF. CDR3 nucleotide sequence: TGTGCCAGCTCGCGGACAGGTGGGAACACTGAAGCTTTCTTT.

This clone appeared a few times. The chain combines TRBV27 with TRBJ1-6; TRBD1 aligns across 8 bases. Germline V gives CDR1 MNHEY, CDR2 SMNVEV (reference sequence). The CDR3 contains 14 residues. V shed 7 bases, J shed 8 bases, and the junction held 7 bases outside the gene matches. In DNA form, the CDR3 reads TGTGCCAGCACATACAGGGGGGCTCATTCACCCCTCCACTTT. Its translation is CASTYRGAHSPLHF.